The sequence of this T cell receptor beta chain was determined in a study of T cell repertoires in cytomegalovirus infection. This clonotype was found a few times. Germline V gene sequence: CDR1 SGHNT, CDR2 YYREEE (reference sequence). J was trimmed by 8 bases and V by 5 bases; bases with no gene match: 5. This CDR3 region has 14 residues. TCRdb re-called the reads with MiXCR, one entry per CDR3 protein. Counted here are 200,000 to 250,000 distinct CDR3 sequences, roughly 23% occurring once; the ten biggest clones make up roughly 18%. The origin of this receptor is a human donor in good health (CMV status not recorded). Some clones in this sample may be carry-over from other donors' samples. The sample taken for sequencing was CD8+ T cells from PBMCs. The chain couples TRBV5-4 to TRBJ2-1, with TRBD1 matching over 12 bases. CDR3 in amino acids: CASSTGTGGHEQFF. CDR3 sequence (DNA): TGTGCCAGCAGTACCGGGACAGGGGGCCATGAGCAGTTCTTC.